This record covers a single T cell receptor (beta chain). This sample is part of a study of blood T cell repertoires in COVID-19. Across the study: Material from acute and convalescent COVID-19 was sourced from the United States, Italy and Spain. From T cells, B-cell-depleted T cells, or PBMCs came the material, which was cDNA or gDNA.

Data came from immunoSEQ multiplex PCR; TCRdb stores just in-frame clones and leaves some out. The sample carries 350,000 to 450,000 clones, more than 70% recorded once. Deletions cut 0 bases from V and 1 base from J, with 7 bases between. Germline V CDR1 and CDR2: SGHRS, YFSETQ. This CDR3 has 14 amino acids. Specimen: PBMCs or T cells enriched from blood (not recorded which). This chain joins TRBV5-1 and TRBJ1-1, with D uncertain. This clonotype was sampled from a woman between 18 and 29 years old who had been exposed to COVID-19. The CDR3 DNA reads TGCGCCAGCAGCTTGGTCACAGCGAACACTGAAGCTTTCTTT. It is translated as CASSLVTANTEAFF. The full variable domain, completed using reference TRBV5-1 and TRBJ1-1, is KAGVTQTPRYLIKTRGQQVTLSCSPISGHRSVSWYQQTPGQGLQFLFEYFSETQRNKGNFPGRFSGRQFSNSRSEMNVSTLELGDSALYLCASSLVTANTEAFFGQGTRLTVV.